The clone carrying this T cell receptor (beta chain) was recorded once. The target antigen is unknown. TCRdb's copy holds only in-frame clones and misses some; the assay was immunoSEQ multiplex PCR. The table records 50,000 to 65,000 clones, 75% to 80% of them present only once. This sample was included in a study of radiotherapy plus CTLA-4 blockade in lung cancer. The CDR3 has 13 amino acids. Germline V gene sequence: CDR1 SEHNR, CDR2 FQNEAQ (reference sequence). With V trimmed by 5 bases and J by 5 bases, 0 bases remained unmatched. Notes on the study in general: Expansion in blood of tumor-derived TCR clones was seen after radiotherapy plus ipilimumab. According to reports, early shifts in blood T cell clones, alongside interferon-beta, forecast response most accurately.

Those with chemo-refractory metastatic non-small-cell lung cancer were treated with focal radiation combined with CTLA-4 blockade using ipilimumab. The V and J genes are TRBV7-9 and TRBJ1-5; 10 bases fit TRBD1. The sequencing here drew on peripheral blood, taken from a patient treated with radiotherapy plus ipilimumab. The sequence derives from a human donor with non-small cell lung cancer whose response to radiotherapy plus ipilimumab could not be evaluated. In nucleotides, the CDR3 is TGTGCCAGCAGCGGGACAGGGGATCAGCCCCAGCATTTT. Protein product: CASSGTGDQPQHF.